The 25 T cell receptor beta chains presented below share a single source sample, sequenced in a study of shared clonotypes between healthy human individuals. Terminally differentiated effector memory CD45RA+ cells were excluded by CCR7 positive selection of CD45RO-negative cells. Profiling relied on immunoSEQ multiplex PCR, and the TCRdb table lists in-frame clones only, not all of them. This table holds about 2.2 million clones, just under 95% found once. Sequencing was done on a sample of naive CD8+ T cells from PBMCs. The receptors were sampled from a man aged 18 to 30 in good health. Some clones in this sample may be carry-over from other donors' samples.

This clone has only one observation. Other DNA sequences of this sample code for an identical CDR3. The gene calls are TRBV9 and TRBJ2-1; D perhaps matches TRBD2 (6 bases). The CDR3 totals 15 residues. Germline values: CDR1 SGDLS, CDR2 YYNGEE. Trimming took off 5 bases at V and 0 bases at J, with 12 bases between the two ends. As DNA, the CDR3 is TGTGCCAGCAGTGCGGACGGGAGCTCCTACAATGAGCAGTTCTTC. Encoded protein: CASSADGSSYNEQFF.

This clone was seen a single time. The chain couples TRBV25-1 to TRBJ1-5, with D perhaps matching TRBD1 (6 bases). This CDR3 has 15 residues. Looked up from germline, CDR1 is MGHDK and CDR2 is SYGVNS. Trimming took 5 bases from V and 3 from J, leaving 14 bases between them. The CDR3 region has the DNA TGTGCCAGCAGTCCTCCGGGGACAACCAATCAGCCCCAGCATTTT. This translates into CASSPPGTTNQPQHF.

This rearrangement joins TRBV6-5 to TRBJ1-1, with D possibly being TRBD1 (5 bases). The CDR3 consists of 15 residues. Germline values: CDR1 MNHEY, CDR2 SVGAGI. Deletions cut 6 bases from V and 1 base from J, with 15 bases between. The CDR3 reads CASRSPGTANTEAFF. The CDR3, as DNA: TGTGCCAGCAGGTCCCCCGGGACCGCGAACACTGAAGCTTTCTTT.

The chain has TRBV7-9 and TRBJ2-5; 9 bases agree with TRBD2. V lost 3 bases and J lost 1; bases outside the gene matches: 3. CDR3 length equals 15 residues. Germline V gene data show CDR1 as SEHNR and CDR2 as FQNEAQ (reference sequence). The CDR3 loop is CASSLGREGQETQYF. In DNA form, the CDR3 reads TGTGCCAGCAGCTTGGGGCGGGAGGGCCAAGAGACCCAGTACTTC.

The rearrangement joins TRBV29-1 to TRBJ2-7; tentatively, D is TRBD2 (6 bases). Germline V lookup: CDR1 SQVTM, CDR2 ANQGSEA. The CDR3 length is 13 residues. Trimming removed 1 base from V and 3 bases from J, with 10 bases in between. CDR3 bases: TGCAGCGTTGAAGGCGGGACCGACTACGAGCAGTACTTC. Encoded protein: CSVEGGTDYEQYF.

V and J are TRBV28 and TRBJ2-1, with TRBD2 matching 11 bases. The junction had 0 bases not matched to a gene; V was cut back by 2 bases and J by 6 bases. This CDR3 has 14 residues. Germline V CDR1 and CDR2: MDHEN, SYDVKM. CDR3 protein: CASSLGTSGNEQFF. The CDR3 DNA reads as TGTGCCAGCAGTTTAGGGACTAGCGGCAATGAGCAGTTCTTC.

The V and J genes are TRBV5-1 and TRBJ2-2, with 7 bases matching TRBD1. The ends lost 4 bases at V and 6 bases at J; junction bases unmatched: 3. From germline, CDR1 is SGHRS and CDR2 YFSETQ. This CDR3 comprises 13 residues. CDR3 region: CASSLTGSGELFF. In nucleotides, the CDR3 is TGCGCCAGCAGCCTGACAGGGTCCGGGGAGCTGTTTTTT. Filled out from reference TRBV5-1 and TRBJ2-2, the complete variable domain reads KAGVTQTPRYLIKTRGQQVTLSCSPISGHRSVSWYQQTPGQGLQFLFEYFSETQRNKGNFPGRFSGRQFSNSRSEMNVSTLELGDSALYLCASSLTGSGELFFGEGSRLTVL.

In nucleotides, the CDR3 is TGCGCCAGCAGCTTGTACAGGGGGAACACCGGGGAGCTGTTTTTT. This translates into CASSLYRGNTGELFF. The rearrangement uses TRBV5-1 and TRBJ2-2; 7 bases are a match to TRBD1. Per the germline V gene, CDR1 is SGHRS and CDR2 is YFSETQ. V lost 1 base to trimming and J lost 1 base; unmatched junction nucleotides: 1. This CDR3 is built from 15 residues.

This clone has just a few counts. DNA of the CDR3: TGTGCCAGCAGTACCGGGACAGGGGGTGGCTACACCTTC. The encoded protein is CASSTGTGGGYTF. The chain joins TRBV9 to TRBJ1-2, with 11 nucleotides matching TRBD1. Germline V CDR1 and CDR2: SGDLS, YYNGEE. CDR3 length equals 13 residues. Trimming removed 5 bases from V and 7 bases from J; junction bases left unmatched: 4.

The V gene is TRBV5-1, the J gene TRBJ2-5; no clear D gene. Germline loops: CDR1 SGHRS, CDR2 YFSETQ. The CDR3 contains 15 residues. Deletions cut 1 base from V and 7 bases from J, with 17 bases between. As DNA, the CDR3 is TGCGCCAGCAGCTTGAAGGGTAAAGAATTGTGGACCCAGTACTTC. It translates to CASSLKGKELWTQYF.

This clone was observed a few times. The chain has TRBV15 and TRBJ1-1; TRBD1 aligns across 7 bases. V trimming: 5 bases; J trimming: 6 bases; junction bases outside the gene matches: 9. The CDR3 length is 14 residues. Germline CDR1 and CDR2: LNHNV and YYDKDF (reference sequence). CDR3 nucleotide sequence: TGTGCCACCAGCCCAGACAGGGTGGGCGCTGAAGCTTTCTTT. It is translated as CATSPDRVGAEAFF.

This sequence joins TRBV15 and TRBJ2-1; D not resolved. Germline V gives CDR1 LNHNV, CDR2 YYDKDF (reference sequence). This CDR3 has 15 residues. Trimming left V 6 bases short and J 0 bases short, with 12 bases between. CDR3 nucleotides: TGTGCCACCAGTCCTGGGTCGAGCTCCTACAATGAGCAGTTCTTC. This translates into CATSPGSSSYNEQFF.

The V gene is TRBV4-3, the J gene TRBJ2-7; 9 nucleotides line up with TRBD1. This CDR3 has 15 residues. The ends lost 1 base at V and 2 bases at J; junction bases unmatched: 3. Germline CDR1 LGHNA, CDR2 YSLEER. CDR3 loop: CASSQATGGAYEQYF. Here the CDR3 DNA reads TGCGCCAGCAGCCAAGCGACAGGGGGAGCCTACGAGCAGTACTTC.

The chain couples TRBV30 to TRBJ2-3; the match to TRBD2 covers 10 bases. The CDR3 has 16 amino acids. The trim removed 1 base at V and 7 bases at J, leaving 11 bases unmatched. CDR1 and CDR2 (germline): GTSNPN, SVGIG (reference sequence). The CDR3 loop reads CAWSAGLAGAGHTQYF. CDR3 coding DNA: TGTGCCTGGAGTGCTGGGCTAGCGGGAGCCGGGCATACGCAGTATTTT.

The chain combines TRBV7-9 with TRBJ2-7, with a tentative D call TRBD2 (6 bases). V gave up 5 bases and J gave up 3 bases, with 20 bases separating them. Germline values: CDR1 SEHNR, CDR2 FQNEAQ (reference sequence). The CDR3 runs 16 residues. The CDR3 region has the DNA TGTGCCAGCAGCATGAAACTAGCCCGTACCCTCTACGAGCAGTACTTC. Its translation is CASSMKLARTLYEQYF.

This rearrangement joins TRBV2 to TRBJ2-1, with D maybe TRBD2 (5 bases). CDR3 length: 12 residues. Looked up from germline, CDR1 is SNHLY and CDR2 is FYNNEI. Trimming left V 6 bases short and J 12 bases short, with 15 bases between. The CDR3 DNA reads as TGTGCCAGCAGGGTGTCGGGGTTGGGGCAGTTCTTC. It specifies CASRVSGLGQFF. The full variable domain, rest sourced from reference TRBV2 and TRBJ2-1, is EPEVTQTPSHQVTQMGQEVILRCVPISNHLYFYWYRQILGQKVEFLVSFYNNEISEKSEIFDDQFSVERPDGSNFTLKIRSTKLEDSAMYFCASRVSGLGQFFGPGTRLTVL.

DNA of the CDR3: TGCGCCAGCAGCTTGAGCCCGACCGGGGAGCTGTTTTTT. Protein: CASSLSPTGELFF. The chain is built from TRBV5-1 and TRBJ2-2; D is undetermined. The CDR3 covers 13 residues. The ends were cut back, 1 base at V and 5 bases at J, with 6 bases in the middle. Germline loops: CDR1 SGHRS, CDR2 YFSETQ.

The rearrangement links TRBV11-2 to TRBJ1-2, with 7 bases that match TRBD1. The ends lost 5 bases at V and 7 bases at J; junction bases unmatched: 7. CDR1 and CDR2 from the germline V gene are SGHAT and FQNNGV. The CDR3 spans 13 residues. CDR3 bases: TGTGCCAGCAGCGACAGGGAATCTTTTGGCTACACCTTC. Amino acid sequence: CASSDRESFGYTF.

The J gene is TRBJ1-5, the V gene TRBV5-5; 8 bases map to TRBD1. Unmatched junction bases numbered 4, after V lost 5 bases and J lost 0 bases. Germline V gene lookup returns CDR1 SGHKS and CDR2 YYEKEE (reference sequence). The CDR3 sequence is 15 residues long. The CDR3 spells CASRRTGNSNQPQHF. The CDR3 nucleotides read TGTGCCAGCAGGCGGACAGGGAATAGCAATCAGCCCCAGCATTTT.

Here the CDR3 DNA reads TGTGCCAGCAGTGCCCGGATTTTGGGGCCAGATACGCAGTATTTT. Residues: CASSARILGPDTQYF. This chain links TRBV27 with TRBJ2-3, with TRBD1 as a possible D gene (5 bases). This CDR3 has 15 amino acids. V shed 5 bases and J shed 4 bases, with 16 bases lying between them. Germline lookup yields CDR1 MNHEY and CDR2 SMNVEV (reference sequence).

The rearrangement joins TRBV9 to TRBJ2-7; 10 bases line up with TRBD2. V lost 3 bases, J lost 3 bases, and 6 bases stayed unmatched. Germline values: CDR1 SGDLS, CDR2 YYNGEE. The CDR3 runs 15 residues. CDR3 DNA sequence: TGTGCCAGCAGCGCCGAGGCTAGCGGGAGCTACGAGCAGTACTTC. This encodes CASSAEASGSYEQYF.

The V gene is TRBV4-1, the J gene TRBJ1-2; tentative D call: TRBD1 (5 bases). The germline V and J ends were trimmed by 4 bases and 8 bases, with 20 bases remaining between them. There are 15 residues in the CDR3. Germline CDR1 and CDR2: MGHRA and YSYEKL. This CDR3 reads CASSPPRGRGSGYTF. The CDR3 DNA is TGCGCCAGCAGCCCACCCCGAGGGCGGGGGAGCGGCTACACCTTC.

CDR3 in amino acids: CASSERGPQGPTGEQYF. CDR3 coding DNA: TGCGCCAGCAGTGAGAGGGGACCCCAGGGGCCGACAGGAGAGCAGTACTTC. This rearrangement joins TRBV10-2 to TRBJ2-7, with D tentatively TRBD1 (6 bases). The germline CDR1 and CDR2 sequences are WSHSY and SAAADI. The V end lost 2 bases, the J end lost 7 bases, and 24 bases lay between the germline ends. The CDR3 runs to 17 residues.

The rearrangement links TRBV12-2 to TRBJ2-7; TRBD1 is taken as the D call from the table, unchecked against the DNA. TRBV12-2 is flagged as a pseudogene. This CDR3 region has 14 residues. The CDR3 sequence is CARRDSPFSYEQYF. The CDR3 DNA is TGTGCAAGAAGAGACAGTCCTTTCTCCTACGAGCAGTACTTC.

The V and J genes are TRBV4-3 and TRBJ2-7, with D uncertain. This CDR3 contains 15 residues. Germline V CDR1 and CDR2: LGHNA, YSLEER. V lost 0 bases and J lost 0, with 9 bases in between. CDR3 sequence (DNA): TGCGCCAGCAGCCAAGACTCCACACCCTCCTACGAGCAGTACTTC. Its protein product is CASSQDSTPSYEQYF.